Following are 28 T cell receptor beta chains from one sample sequenced in a study of siplizumab effects on memory and regulatory T cells. The repertoire was sequenced with immunoSEQ multiplex PCR; TCRdb's copy has only in-frame clones and lacks some. The profile covers approximately 60,000 clones, with 95% to 98% appearing a single time and about 0.091% taken by the ten largest. The sequencing input was naive CD8+ T cells sorted from blood. The receptors come from a human donor in good health.

The gene calls are TRBV4-1 and TRBJ1-1, with 7 bases lining up with TRBD1. Looked up from germline, CDR1 is MGHRA and CDR2 is YSYEKL. CDR3 length: 13 residues. The ends lost 3 bases at V and 6 bases at J; junction bases unmatched: 4. The CDR3 bases are TGCGCCAGCAGCCACTTTACAGGGGCTGAAGCTTTCTTT. It translates to CASSHFTGAEAFF.

The chain employs TRBV29-1 and TRBJ2-6, with no clear D. V gave up 6 bases and J gave up 4 bases, with 13 bases separating them. In germline, CDR1 is SQVTM, CDR2 ANQGSEA. The CDR3 length is 14 residues. The CDR3 loop is CSVELTLGANVLTF. DNA of the CDR3: TGCAGCGTCGAGTTGACACTGGGGGCCAACGTCCTGACTTTC.

This chain connects TRBV2 to TRBJ2-5; TRBD2 aligns across 15 bases. V was pared by 4 bases and J by 5 bases, with 8 bases of the junction left unmatched. Germline CDR1 SNHLY, CDR2 FYNNEI. The CDR3 is made up of 17 amino acids. This chain's CDR3 is CASSVWTSGGAGETQYF. CDR3 sequence (DNA): TGTGCCAGCAGTGTATGGACTAGCGGGGGGGCCGGGGAGACCCAGTACTTC.

The J gene is TRBJ2-3, the V gene TRBV5-8, with a weak D call TRBD2 (5 bases). This CDR3 comprises 11 residues. Trimming took off 0 bases at V and 11 bases at J, with 7 bases between the two ends. The germline CDR1 and CDR2 sequences are SGHTS and YDEGEE. The CDR3 DNA reads TGTGCCAGCAGCTTGGGTGGAGGGCAGTATTTT. It yields the protein CASSLGGGQYF.

The chain uses TRBV28 and TRBJ2-3, with no clear D. Trimming shortened V by 2 bases and J by 2 bases, and 11 bases separated the two germline ends. Per the germline V gene, CDR1 is MDHEN and CDR2 is SYDVKM. CDR3 length: 15 residues. In DNA form, the CDR3 reads TGTGCCAGCAGTTTAGGTCTCACTAACACAGATACGCAGTATTTT. Protein product: CASSLGLTNTDTQYF.

The CDR3 loop reads CASSFWGGETQYF. CDR3 nucleotide sequence: TGTGCCAGCAGCTTTTGGGGGGGAGAGACCCAGTACTTC. The V and J genes are TRBV5-4 and TRBJ2-5; 7 nucleotides align to TRBD2. This CDR3 region has 13 residues. The V gene end was trimmed by 2 bases and the J gene end by 4 bases; junction bases not matched to a gene: 2. Germline-derived CDR1 and CDR2 are SGHNT and YYREEE (reference sequence).

The gene calls are TRBV2 and TRBJ1-3; D not resolved. This CDR3 contains 11 residues. Trimming stripped 11 bases from V and 1 base from J, with 6 bases between. The germline V gene encodes CDR1 SNHLY and CDR2 FYNNEI. The CDR3 reads CAGLSGNTIYF. DNA for the CDR3: TGTGCCGGATTATCTGGAAACACCATATATTTT.

The CDR3 loop reads CASSLFLGGNNEQFF. For the CDR3, the DNA is TGTGCCAGCAGCTTATTTCTCGGGGGGAACAATGAGCAGTTCTTC. The chain couples TRBV11-2 to TRBJ2-1; 7 bases map to TRBD2. Germline CDR1 SGHAT, CDR2 FQNNGV. V lost 2 bases, J lost 5 bases, and 6 bases stayed unmatched. This CDR3 contains 15 residues.

The chain combines TRBV4-3 with TRBJ1-2, with D uncertain. Germline V gives CDR1 LGHNA, CDR2 YSLEER. V lost 0 bases and J lost 4, with 9 bases in between. This CDR3 region has 14 residues. CDR3: CASSQDRTPYGYTF. DNA of the CDR3: TGCGCCAGCAGCCAAGACAGGACTCCCTATGGCTACACCTTC.

This chain joins TRBV19 and TRBJ1-1; 10 nucleotides line up with TRBD1. The junction had 15 bases not matched to a gene; V was cut back by 10 bases and J by 7 bases. CDR3 size: 15 residues. Germline-derived CDR1 and CDR2 are LNHDA and SQIVND (reference sequence). The chain's CDR3 is CATLGEGQGKLEAFF. The CDR3 DNA reads as TGTGCCACCCTCGGCGAGGGACAGGGGAAACTTGAAGCTTTCTTT.

The rearrangement links TRBV5-5 to TRBJ1-5; no definite D call. This CDR3 contains 14 residues. Trimming cost V 3 bases and J 5 bases, with 12 bases left between them. Germline V gene sequence: CDR1 SGHKS, CDR2 YYEKEE (reference sequence). CDR3 in DNA: TGTGCCAGCAGCTATGACATAGCCTATCAGCCCCAGCATTTT. This codes for CASSYDIAYQPQHF.

This sequence joins TRBV4-1 and TRBJ2-1; 15 nucleotides match TRBD2. The germline V gene has CDR1 MGHRA and CDR2 YSYEKL. This CDR3 spans 17 amino acids. J gave up 5 bases and V 0 bases, and 2 bases lay outside the gene matches. DNA of the CDR3: TGCGCCAGCAGCCAAGAGGGACTAGCGGGGGGTGACAATGAGCAGTTCTTC. Residues: CASSQEGLAGGDNEQFF.

This chain connects TRBV11-1 to TRBJ1-1; 7 bases are shared with TRBD1. V lost 1 base to trimming and J lost 4 bases; unmatched junction nucleotides: 3. The CDR3 totals 14 residues. CDR1 SGHAT and CDR2 FQDESV come from the germline V gene (reference sequence). CDR3: CASSLVRGGTEAFF. Here the CDR3 DNA reads TGTGCCAGCAGCTTAGTCAGGGGGGGCACTGAAGCTTTCTTT.

This chain connects TRBV4-1 to TRBJ2-7; 7 nucleotides align to TRBD1. The CDR3 contains 14 residues. The junction had 2 bases not matched to a gene; V was cut back by 1 base and J by 2 bases. Germline assignment: CDR1 MGHRA and CDR2 YSYEKL. The DNA of the CDR3 is TGCGCCAGCAGCCAAGGGACAGGACCCTACGAGCAGTACTTC. Translated, it gives CASSQGTGPYEQYF.

The chain has TRBV27 and TRBJ2-3; the D gene is possibly TRBD1 (6 bases). The V and J ends lost 8 bases and 3 bases respectively, with 12 bases between them. CDR1 is MNHEY, CDR2 SMNVEV, per germline (reference sequence). The CDR3 is made up of 13 amino acids. The CDR3 DNA reads TGTGCCAGCTGCCTAGGGGGTACAGATACGCAGTATTTT. Its translation: CASCLGGTDTQYF.

The gene calls are TRBV28 and TRBJ1-2; D is unresolved. V was shortened by 2 bases and J by 0 bases, with 1 base between the two germline ends. The germline V gene has CDR1 MDHEN and CDR2 SYDVKM. This CDR3 contains 12 residues. For the CDR3, the DNA is TGTGCCAGCAGTTTAACTAACTATGGCTACACCTTC. Its translation is CASSLTNYGYTF.

The V gene is TRBV29-1, the J gene TRBJ2-2; D is possibly TRBD2 (6 bases). Germline CDR1 is SQVTM and CDR2 is ANQGSEA. The CDR3 totals 14 residues. Trimming removed 4 bases from V and 2 bases from J, with 11 bases in between. This CDR3 reads CSVAGELNTGELFF. The CDR3 DNA is TGCAGCGTTGCGGGGGAATTAAACACCGGGGAGCTGTTTTTT.

The rearrangement joins TRBV11-2 to TRBJ2-5; D not certain. CDR3 length: 11 amino acids. Germline V lookup: CDR1 SGHAT, CDR2 FQNNGV. Trimming removed 6 bases at V and 5 bases at J, with 7 bases between. CDR3: CASRNTETQYF. The CDR3 coding sequence is TGTGCCAGCAGGAACACGGAGACCCAGTACTTC.

Written as DNA, the CDR3 is TGTGCCAGTAGTCCTAGCGGGGGGGCCTGGGATACGCAGTATTTT. Its translation is CASSPSGGAWDTQYF. This chain links TRBV19 with TRBJ2-3; TRBD2 matches at 12 bases. Germline V gene sequence: CDR1 LNHDA, CDR2 SQIVND (reference sequence). With 5 bases clipped from V and 6 bases from J, the junction kept 6 bases outside the gene matches. CDR3 size: 15 residues. Full variable domain (rest looked up from reference TRBV19 and TRBJ2-3): DGGITQSPKYLFRKEGQNVTLSCEQNLNHDAMYWYRQDPGQGLRLIYYSQIVNDFQKGDIAEGYSVSREKKESFPLTVTSAQKNPTAFYLCASSPSGGAWDTQYFGPGTRLTVL.

The chain links TRBV9 to TRBJ1-2, with a possible D match to TRBD1 (5 bases). CDR3 size: 15 residues. V lost 0 bases to trimming and J lost 4 bases, with 13 bases between them. Germline V gene sequence: CDR1 SGDLS, CDR2 YYNGEE. Here the CDR3 reads CASSVDGTGVYGYTF. The CDR3 nucleotides read TGTGCCAGCAGCGTAGATGGAACAGGAGTCTATGGCTACACCTTC.

The chain uses TRBV9 and TRBJ2-7; D is perhaps TRBD1 (6 bases). There are 15 residues in the CDR3. Germline lookup yields CDR1 SGDLS and CDR2 YYNGEE. V lost 4 bases and J lost 3, with 17 bases in between. CDR3 sequence reads: CASSISGDKLYEQYF. DNA of the CDR3: TGTGCCAGCAGCATCTCCGGGGACAAACTCTACGAGCAGTACTTC.

This clone was seen only a few times. The gene calls are TRBV4-2 and TRBJ1-1, with D unclear. The germline V and J ends were trimmed by 0 bases and 7 bases, with 6 bases remaining between them. CDR1 is LGHNA, CDR2 YNFKEQ, per germline. The CDR3 spans 12 residues. The chain's CDR3 is CASSQDSREAFF. CDR3 in DNA: TGTGCCAGCAGCCAAGATAGCCGTGAAGCTTTCTTT.

V gene TRBV7-2 combines with J gene TRBJ1-5; D uncertain. The germline V gene encodes CDR1 SGHTA and CDR2 FQGNSA. With 5 bases removed from V and 1 base from J, the gap between germline ends came to 15 bases. The CDR3 sequence is 16 residues long. The CDR3 spells CASSPIPWASNQPQHF. CDR3 sequence (DNA): TGTGCCAGCAGCCCTATCCCGTGGGCGAGCAATCAGCCCCAGCATTTT.

CDR3 sequence: CASSLEPWDEQYF. In DNA, the CDR3 is TGTGCCAGCAGCTTGGAGCCCTGGGACGAGCAGTACTTC. This sequence joins TRBV5-4 and TRBJ2-7; D unresolved. V was cut by 0 bases and J by 5 bases, with 9 bases left in between. Germline-derived CDR1 and CDR2 are SGHNT and YYREEE (reference sequence). CDR3 length equals 13 residues.

CDR3 in DNA: TGCAGCGTTGAAGAGCAAAACACTGAAGCTTTCTTT. This translates into CSVEEQNTEAFF. The rearrangement joins TRBV29-1 to TRBJ1-1; D ambiguous. Trimming took 0 bases from V and 2 from J, leaving 4 bases between them. Germline V CDR1 and CDR2: SQVTM, ANQGSEA. The CDR3 contains 12 residues. The full variable domain, in which reference TRBV29-1 and TRBJ1-1 provide the parts outside the CDR3, is SAVISQKPSRDICQRGTSLTIQCQVDSQVTMMFWYRQQPGQSLTLIATANQGSEATYESGFVIDKFPISRPNLTFSTLTVSNMSPEDSSIYLCSVEEQNTEAFFGQGTRLTVV.

This rearrangement joins TRBV2 to TRBJ1-5, with D unresolved. Trimming pared 8 bases from V and 3 bases from J, leaving 11 bases between. The germline V gene encodes CDR1 SNHLY and CDR2 FYNNEI. CDR3 length equals 13 residues. CDR3 amino acids: CASRVEFNQPQHF. CDR3 sequence (DNA): TGTGCCAGCCGGGTGGAGTTCAATCAGCCCCAGCATTTT.

This rearrangement joins TRBV7-9 to TRBJ2-5, with TRBD1 identical over 9 bases. With 5 bases clipped from V and 5 bases from J, the junction kept 6 bases outside the gene matches. The length of the CDR3 is 14 residues. Germline lookup yields CDR1 SEHNR and CDR2 FQNEAQ (reference sequence). CDR3: CASSQTGGSETQYF. The DNA for the CDR3 is TGTGCCAGCAGCCAGACAGGGGGTTCGGAGACCCAGTACTTC.

The chain is built from TRBV4-2 and TRBJ2-1, with D uncertain. Trimming left V 1 base short and J 8 bases short, with 6 bases between. The CDR3 runs to 12 residues. The germline gives CDR1 LGHNA, CDR2 YNFKEQ. The CDR3 DNA sequence: TGTGCCAGCAGCCAAGGGTGGGATGAGCAGTTCTTC. It yields the protein CASSQGWDEQFF.